The 26 T cell receptor beta chains presented below share a single source sample, sequenced in a study of shared clonotypes between healthy human individuals. Assay: immunoSEQ multiplex PCR; the TCRdb copy retains only in-frame clones and omits some. The data contain some 2,500,000 clones, 90% to 95% of them seen just once; the ten biggest clones take up roughly 0.39%. Sample: naive CD4+ T cells from PBMCs. As for subset: CD45RA+ positively selected. Every receptor here comes from a man between 18 and 35 years old in good health. Some clones in this sample may be carry-over from other donors' samples.

The table lists this clone with a count of one. CDR3 protein: CASSHGLAGTDNEQFF. The CDR3 nucleotides are TGCGCCAGCAGCCATGGGCTAGCGGGGACCGACAATGAGCAGTTCTTC. V is TRBV4-3 and J is TRBJ2-1; 9 nucleotides line up with TRBD2. The germline gives CDR1 LGHNA, CDR2 YSLEER. V shed 3 bases and J 5 bases; nucleotides not matched to a gene: 8. The CDR3 runs 16 residues.

The chain recombines TRBV7-2 with TRBJ2-7; D remains unclear. The V end was cut by 4 bases, the J end by 2 bases, with 12 bases between. This CDR3 contains 14 residues. CDR1 is SGHTA, CDR2 FQGNSA, per germline. CDR3 sequence reads: CASSSLTTTYEQYF. For the CDR3, the DNA is TGTGCCAGCAGCTCACTGACAACTACCTACGAGCAGTACTTC. The full variable domain, with the rest looked up from reference TRBV7-2 and TRBJ2-7, is GAGVSQSPSNKVTEKGKDVELRCDPISGHTALYWYRQSLGQGLEFLIYFQGNSAPDKSGLPSDRFSAERTGGSVSTLTIQRTQQEDSAVYLCASSSLTTTYEQYFGPGTRLTVT.

The gene calls are TRBV2 and TRBJ1-5, with TRBD1 as a possible D gene (6 bases). The CDR3 is 15 residues long. Trimming cost V 3 bases and J 6 bases, with 15 bases left between them. CDR1 is SNHLY, CDR2 FYNNEI, per germline. This chain's CDR3 is CASSDLLAGVQPQHF. The CDR3 DNA sequence: TGTGCCAGCAGTGATCTTCTGGCAGGGGTTCAGCCCCAGCATTTT.

The chain carries TRBV14 and TRBJ2-7, with D possibly being TRBD1 or TRBD2 (6 bases each). Deletions cut 0 bases from V and 3 bases from J, with 15 bases between. The germline V gene has CDR1 SGHDN and CDR2 FVKESK. This CDR3 region has 16 residues. The CDR3: CASSQDRGQGSYEQYF. The CDR3, as DNA: TGTGCCAGCAGCCAAGATCGGGGGCAGGGAAGCTACGAGCAGTACTTC.

The rearrangement links TRBV2 to TRBJ2-7; weak D call: TRBD2 (6 bases). The germline V and J ends were trimmed by 2 bases and 4 bases, with 12 bases remaining between them. This CDR3 comprises 14 residues. Germline V lookup: CDR1 SNHLY, CDR2 FYNNEI. The CDR3 region is CASSELLAAYEQYF. As DNA, the CDR3 is TGTGCCAGCAGTGAATTACTAGCTGCGTACGAGCAGTACTTC.

This chain connects TRBV11-3 to TRBJ2-1; a possible D gene is TRBD1 (6 bases). The CDR3 spans 14 residues. V lost 4 bases and J 10 bases, leaving 17 bases between the germline ends. Germline-derived CDR1 and CDR2 are SGHNT and YENEEA. CDR3 nucleotide sequence: TGTGCCAGCAGCTCCGGGACAACTGCCGGCGAGCAGTTCTTC. It yields the protein CASSSGTTAGEQFF.

The chain couples TRBV7-2 to TRBJ2-7; the match to TRBD2 covers 7 bases. This CDR3 is built from 13 residues. V lost 5 bases and J lost 11; bases outside the gene matches: 12. Germline-derived CDR1 and CDR2 are SGHTA and FQGNSA. The CDR3 region is CASSPPSGTRKYF. CDR3 nucleotide sequence: TGTGCCAGCAGCCCCCCTAGCGGTACGAGGAAGTACTTC.

This clone was counted between two and nine times. The chain couples TRBV6-5 to TRBJ2-1; a weak D match, TRBD2 (6 bases). Trimming stripped 9 bases from V and 9 bases from J, with 12 bases between. Germline V gene data show CDR1 as MNHEY and CDR2 as SVGAGI. This CDR3 contains 11 residues. The DNA for the CDR3 is TGTGCCAGGCGGGGCGGCTGTGAGCAGTTCTTC. Translating gives CARRGGCEQFF.

V usage is TRBV19 and J usage is TRBJ2-7; D gene unclear. V dropped 3 bases and J dropped 1 base, with 7 bases sitting between them. Germline-derived CDR1 and CDR2 are LNHDA and SQIVND (reference sequence). This CDR3 has 13 residues. CDR3 nucleotides: TGTGCCAGTAGTATCACTATTTCCTACGAGCAGTACTTC. Protein sequence: CASSITISYEQYF. Full variable domain (rest looked up from reference TRBV19 and TRBJ2-7): DGGITQSPKYLFRKEGQNVTLSCEQNLNHDAMYWYRQDPGQGLRLIYYSQIVNDFQKGDIAEGYSVSREKKESFPLTVTSAQKNPTAFYLCASSITISYEQYFGPGTRLTVT.

Remarks on this clone: The same CDR3 is also encoded by other DNA sequences in this sample. The chain carries TRBV28 and TRBJ1-4; D gene ambiguous. Trimming took off 8 bases at V and 4 bases at J, with 11 bases between the two ends. From germline, CDR1 is MDHEN and CDR2 SYDVKM. The CDR3 has 13 amino acids. The DNA for the CDR3 is TGTGCCAGCCGCTTGGGAGGTAATGAAAAACTGTTTTTT. Translating gives CASRLGGNEKLFF.

The V gene is TRBV7-9, the J gene TRBJ2-6; no reliable D call. CDR1 is SEHNR and CDR2 is FQNEAQ in the germline V gene (reference sequence). The CDR3 sequence is 18 residues long. V lost 5 bases and J 0 bases, leaving 17 bases between the germline ends. CDR3 sequence: CASSDRTVTGSGANVLTF. CDR3 in DNA: TGTGCCAGCAGCGACCGGACCGTGACGGGCTCTGGGGCCAACGTCCTGACTTTC.

This clone was detected only a few times. The chain is built from TRBV20-1 and TRBJ1-3; D is uncertain. Germline V gene lookup returns CDR1 DFQATT and CDR2 SNEGSKA (reference sequence). This CDR3 comprises 11 residues. V lost 5 bases and J lost 7, with 9 bases in between. For the CDR3, the DNA is TGCAGTGCTGGACCCGCGAACACCATATATTTT. This gives the protein CSAGPANTIYF.

The chain links TRBV28 to TRBJ2-7, with TRBD2 matching over 13 bases. J gave up 5 bases and V 3 bases, and 10 bases lay outside the gene matches. There are 17 residues in the CDR3. Germline CDR1 is MDHEN and CDR2 is SYDVKM. The CDR3 protein is CASSFPTSGRPSDEQYF. In DNA, the CDR3 is TGTGCCAGCAGTTTCCCGACTAGCGGGAGGCCCTCTGACGAGCAGTACTTC.

The chain has TRBV19 and TRBJ1-1; D is undetermined. The ends were cut back, 11 bases at V and 4 bases at J, with 11 bases in the middle. The CDR3 is made up of 11 amino acids. In germline, CDR1 is LNHDA, CDR2 SQIVND (reference sequence). For the CDR3, the DNA is TGTGCCGCGTCGATTGGCACTGAAGCTTTCTTT. Protein: CAASIGTEAFF.

The chain carries TRBV6-5 and TRBJ2-7; TRBD1 is a possible D gene (5 bases). Per the germline V gene, CDR1 is MNHEY and CDR2 is SVGAGI. The CDR3 consists of 14 residues. Trimming took 3 bases from V and 0 from J, leaving 9 bases between them. CDR3 in DNA: TGTGCCAGCAGTTATGGACAAAACTCCTACGAGCAGTACTTC. It is translated as CASSYGQNSYEQYF.

The J gene is TRBJ2-1, the V gene TRBV28, with D perhaps matching TRBD2 (6 bases). Per the germline V gene, CDR1 is MDHEN and CDR2 is SYDVKM. V lost 6 bases and J 5 bases, leaving 14 bases between the germline ends. This CDR3 is built from 14 residues. The CDR3 here is CASRRDGTHNEQFF. The CDR3 DNA reads as TGTGCCAGCAGGCGGGACGGAACACACAATGAGCAGTTCTTC.

This chain connects TRBV7-3 to TRBJ2-3, with D perhaps assigned TRBD1 or TRBD2 (5 bases each). V lost 5 bases to trimming and J lost 0 bases, with 15 bases between them. Per the germline V gene, CDR1 is SGHTA and CDR2 is FQGTGA. This CDR3 comprises 16 residues. DNA for the CDR3: TGTGCCAGCAGCCAAGGGGCTCCGGGGAGCACAGATACGCAGTATTTT. Residues: CASSQGAPGSTDTQYF. Using reference TRBV7-3 and TRBJ2-3 for the parts outside the CDR3, the full variable domain is GAGVSQTPSNKVTEKGKYVELRCDPISGHTALYWYRQSLGQGPEFLIYFQGTGAADDSGLPNDRFFAVRPEGSVSTLKIQRTERGDSAVYLCASSQGAPGSTDTQYFGPGTRLTVL.

The chain is built from TRBV7-2 and TRBJ2-5; unclear D gene. Trimming shortened V by 1 base and J by 3 bases, and 9 bases separated the two germline ends. CDR1 and CDR2 (germline): SGHTA, FQGNSA. This CDR3 contains 14 residues. Written as DNA, the CDR3 is TGTGCCAGCAGCTTAGGGTGGTTTGAAGAGACCCAGTACTTC. Its translation is CASSLGWFEETQYF.

This chain joins TRBV6-1 and TRBJ1-5, with D possibly TRBD1 on 5 matching bases. Trimming stripped 6 bases from V and 7 bases from J, with 10 bases between. The germline V gene encodes CDR1 MNHNS and CDR2 SASEGT. This CDR3 is built from 12 residues. This CDR3 reads CASRGVGQPQHF. The CDR3 nucleotides are TGTGCCAGCAGGGGGGTTGGACAGCCCCAGCATTTT.

CDR3 in amino acids: CASSGLAGGRYEQYF. CDR3 in DNA: TGTGCCAGCAGCGGGCTAGCGGGAGGGCGATACGAGCAGTACTTC. The chain has TRBV6-1 and TRBJ2-7; 12 bases align to TRBD2. CDR1 and CDR2 (germline): MNHNS, SASEGT. V was pared by 6 bases and J by 4 bases, with 7 bases of the junction left unmatched. CDR3 length: 15 amino acids.

This chain links TRBV7-9 with TRBJ2-2; D tentatively reads TRBD1 or TRBD2 (5 bases each). CDR1 SEHNR and CDR2 FQNEAQ come from the germline V gene (reference sequence). The V end lost 8 bases, the J end lost 1 base, and 8 bases lay between the germline ends. The CDR3 covers 13 residues. CDR3 loop: CASLGRNTGELFF. For the CDR3, the DNA is TGTGCCAGCCTGGGACGGAACACCGGGGAGCTGTTTTTT.

The V gene is TRBV30, the J gene TRBJ2-7; a possible D gene is TRBD1 (5 bases). The ends were cut back, 2 bases at V and 2 bases at J, with 16 bases in the middle. Per germline, CDR1 GTSNPN and CDR2 SVGIG (reference sequence). This CDR3 is built from 15 residues. The CDR3 nucleotides read TGTGCCTGGAGTCCTCTCCGGACATTCACCTACGAGCAGTACTTC. It specifies CAWSPLRTFTYEQYF. The entire variable domain, with the rest obtained from reference TRBV30 and TRBJ2-7, is as follows: SQTIHQWPATLVQPVGSPLSLECTVEGTSNPNLYWYRQAAGRGLQLLFYSVGIGQISSEVPQNLSASRPQDRQFILSSKKLLLSDSGFYLCAWSPLRTFTYEQYFGPGTRLTVT.

The rearrangement joins TRBV4-1 to TRBJ2-2; TRBD2 aligns across 12 bases. The CDR3 runs to 17 residues. From germline, CDR1 is MGHRA and CDR2 YSYEKL. J was trimmed by 5 bases and V by 1 base; bases with no gene match: 5. The CDR3 sequence is CASSQASGLAGTGELFF. The CDR3 DNA is TGCGCCAGCAGCCAAGCGTCAGGACTAGCGGGAACCGGGGAGCTGTTTTTT.

V is TRBV5-6 and J is TRBJ1-2, with 7 bases that match TRBD1. The J segment lost 4 bases and the V segment lost 1 base, leaving 7 bases of the junction unmatched. The V gene's germline CDR1 is SGHDT and CDR2 YYEEEE. The CDR3 contains 15 residues. The CDR3 sequence: CASSLRGQDFYGYTF. CDR3 DNA sequence: TGTGCCAGCAGCTTGCGAGGACAGGACTTCTATGGCTACACCTTC.

The chain employs TRBV27 and TRBJ1-2; D is possibly TRBD1 (5 bases). The CDR3 consists of 14 residues. Trimming stripped 6 bases from V and 11 bases from J, with 22 bases between. From germline, CDR1 is MNHEY and CDR2 SMNVEV (reference sequence). Here the CDR3 reads CASSSLGATNTYTF. The CDR3 nucleotides are TGTGCCAGCAGCTCCCTAGGGGCCACGAATACGTACACCTTC.

V gene TRBV6-1 combines with J gene TRBJ1-5, with D unresolved. Germline V gene lookup returns CDR1 MNHNS and CDR2 SASEGT. The CDR3 is 13 residues long. The germline V and J ends were trimmed by 6 bases and 6 bases, with 12 bases remaining between them. Here the CDR3 reads CASREGVGQPQHF. In DNA form, the CDR3 reads TGTGCCAGCAGAGAGGGAGTAGGTCAGCCCCAGCATTTT.